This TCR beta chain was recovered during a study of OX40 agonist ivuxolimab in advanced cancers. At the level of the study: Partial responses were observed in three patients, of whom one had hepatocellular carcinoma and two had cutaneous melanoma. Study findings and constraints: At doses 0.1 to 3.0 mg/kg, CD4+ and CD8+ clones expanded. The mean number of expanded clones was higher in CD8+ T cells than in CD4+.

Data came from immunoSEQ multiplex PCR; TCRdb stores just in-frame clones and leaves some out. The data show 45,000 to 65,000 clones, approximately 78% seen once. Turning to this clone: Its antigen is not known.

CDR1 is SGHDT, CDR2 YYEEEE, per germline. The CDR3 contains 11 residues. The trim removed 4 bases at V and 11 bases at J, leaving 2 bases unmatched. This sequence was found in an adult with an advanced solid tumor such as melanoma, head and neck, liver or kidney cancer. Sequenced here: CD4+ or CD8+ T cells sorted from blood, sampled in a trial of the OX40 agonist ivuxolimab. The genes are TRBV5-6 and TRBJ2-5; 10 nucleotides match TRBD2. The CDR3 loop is CASSASGGQYF. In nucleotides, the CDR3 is TGTGCCAGCAGCGCTAGCGGGGGACAGTACTTC.